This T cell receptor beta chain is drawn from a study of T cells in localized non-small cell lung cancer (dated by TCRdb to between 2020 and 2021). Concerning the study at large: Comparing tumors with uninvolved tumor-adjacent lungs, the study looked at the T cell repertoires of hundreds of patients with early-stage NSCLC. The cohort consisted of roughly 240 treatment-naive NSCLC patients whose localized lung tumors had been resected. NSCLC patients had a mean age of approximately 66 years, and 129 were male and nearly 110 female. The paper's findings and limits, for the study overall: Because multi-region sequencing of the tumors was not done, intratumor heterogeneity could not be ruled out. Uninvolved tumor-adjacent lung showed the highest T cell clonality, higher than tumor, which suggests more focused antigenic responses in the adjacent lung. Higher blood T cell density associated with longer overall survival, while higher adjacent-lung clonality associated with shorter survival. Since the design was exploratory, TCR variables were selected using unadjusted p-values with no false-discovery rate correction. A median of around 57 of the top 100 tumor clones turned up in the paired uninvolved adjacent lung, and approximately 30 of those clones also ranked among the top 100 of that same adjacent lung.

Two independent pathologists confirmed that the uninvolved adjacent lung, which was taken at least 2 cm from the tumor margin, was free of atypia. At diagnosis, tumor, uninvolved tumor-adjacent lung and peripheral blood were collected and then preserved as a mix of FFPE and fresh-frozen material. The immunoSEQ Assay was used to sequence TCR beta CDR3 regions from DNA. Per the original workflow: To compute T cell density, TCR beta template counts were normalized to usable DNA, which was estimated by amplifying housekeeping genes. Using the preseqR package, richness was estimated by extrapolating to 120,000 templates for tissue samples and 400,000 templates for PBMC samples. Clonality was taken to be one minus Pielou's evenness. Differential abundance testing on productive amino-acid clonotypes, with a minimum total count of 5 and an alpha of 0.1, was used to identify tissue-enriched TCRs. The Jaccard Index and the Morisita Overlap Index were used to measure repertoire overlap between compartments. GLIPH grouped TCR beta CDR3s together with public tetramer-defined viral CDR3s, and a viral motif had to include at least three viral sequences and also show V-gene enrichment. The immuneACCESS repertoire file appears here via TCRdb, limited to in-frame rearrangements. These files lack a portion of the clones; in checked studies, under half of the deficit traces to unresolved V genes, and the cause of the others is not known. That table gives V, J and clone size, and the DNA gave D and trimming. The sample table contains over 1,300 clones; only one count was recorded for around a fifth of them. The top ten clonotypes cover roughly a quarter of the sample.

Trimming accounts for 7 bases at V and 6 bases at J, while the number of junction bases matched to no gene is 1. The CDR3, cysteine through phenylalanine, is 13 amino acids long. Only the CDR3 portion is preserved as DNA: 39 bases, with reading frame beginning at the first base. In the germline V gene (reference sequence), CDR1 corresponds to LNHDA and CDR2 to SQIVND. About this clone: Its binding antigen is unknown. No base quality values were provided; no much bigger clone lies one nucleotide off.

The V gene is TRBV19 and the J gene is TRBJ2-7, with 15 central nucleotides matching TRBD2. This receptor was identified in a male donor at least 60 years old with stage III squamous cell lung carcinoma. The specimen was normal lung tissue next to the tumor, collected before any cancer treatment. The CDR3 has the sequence CASKGLAGGEQYF. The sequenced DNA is TGTGCCAGTAAGGGACTAGCGGGAGGCGAGCAGTACTTC.